The 4 T cell receptor beta chains below were found in one sample sequenced in a study of T cell responses to AZD1222 COVID-19 vaccine. Clones were read by immunoSEQ multiplex PCR, and TCRdb kept only the in-frame ones, dropping some. The sample consists of 80,000 or so clones, 70% to 90% of them appearing once. This specimen was peripheral blood, taken 28 days after the second AZD1222 dose. These TCRs come from an adult who received the AZD1222 COVID-19 vaccine.

The rearrangement uses TRBV19 and TRBJ2-2, with TRBD1 matching 7 bases. CDR1 and CDR2 from the germline V gene are LNHDA and SQIVND (reference sequence). V shed 5 bases, J shed 1 base, and the junction held 4 bases outside the gene matches. The CDR3 contains 15 residues. CDR3: CASSPRTGNTGELFF. The CDR3 DNA reads as TGTGCCAGTAGTCCCCGGACAGGGAACACCGGGGAGCTGTTTTTT.

The chain uses TRBV7-9 and TRBJ2-2, with 11 bases matching TRBD1. Unmatched junction bases numbered 13, after V lost 5 bases and J lost 2 bases. The germline V gene has CDR1 SEHNR and CDR2 FQNEAQ (reference sequence). The CDR3 is 19 residues long. CDR3 DNA: TGTGCCAGCAGCCTACGGACAGGGGGCATGGTAAAAAACACCGGGGAGCTGTTTTTT. This codes for CASSLRTGGMVKNTGELFF.

The V and J genes are TRBV29-1 and TRBJ2-5; tentatively, D is TRBD1 (6 bases). Germline V CDR1 and CDR2: SQVTM, ANQGSEA. Trimming took off 1 base at V and 2 bases at J, with 11 bases between the two ends. This CDR3 comprises 14 residues. CDR3 DNA: TGCAGCGTTGAAGGGACGACAGGACAAGAGACCCAGTACTTC. This gives the protein CSVEGTTGQETQYF.

This sequence joins TRBV5-1 and TRBJ2-3; weak D call: TRBD1 (5 bases). Germline-derived CDR1 and CDR2 are SGHRS and YFSETQ. Trimming took 0 bases from V and 0 from J, leaving 8 bases between them. The CDR3 runs 15 residues. The CDR3 sequence: CASSLEQASTDTQYF. CDR3 DNA: TGCGCCAGCAGCTTGGAACAGGCGAGCACAGATACGCAGTATTTT. The full variable domain, in which reference TRBV5-1 and TRBJ2-3 provide the parts outside the CDR3, is KAGVTQTPRYLIKTRGQQVTLSCSPISGHRSVSWYQQTPGQGLQFLFEYFSETQRNKGNFPGRFSGRQFSNSRSEMNVSTLELGDSALYLCASSLEQASTDTQYFGPGTRLTVL.